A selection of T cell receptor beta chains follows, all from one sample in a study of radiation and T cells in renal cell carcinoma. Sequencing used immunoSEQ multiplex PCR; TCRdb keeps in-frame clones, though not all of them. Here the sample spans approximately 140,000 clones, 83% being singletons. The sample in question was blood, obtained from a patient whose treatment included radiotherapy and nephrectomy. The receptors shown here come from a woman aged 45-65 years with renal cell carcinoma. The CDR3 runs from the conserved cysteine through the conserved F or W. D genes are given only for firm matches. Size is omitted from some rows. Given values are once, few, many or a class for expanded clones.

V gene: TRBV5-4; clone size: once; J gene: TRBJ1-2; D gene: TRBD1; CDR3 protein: CASSAGQAGYGYTF; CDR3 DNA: TGTGCCAGCAGCGCGGGACAGGCAGGCTATGGCTACACCTTC
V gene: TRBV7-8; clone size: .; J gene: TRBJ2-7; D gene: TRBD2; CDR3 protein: CASSLVRAGGGEQYF; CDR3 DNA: TGTGCCAGCAGCTTAGTTAGGGCGGGAGGGGGCGAGCAGTACTTC
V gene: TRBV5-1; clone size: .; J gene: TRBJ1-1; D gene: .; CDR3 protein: CASSEDIGDTEAFF; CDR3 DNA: TGCGCCAGCAGCGAGGACATTGGGGATACTGAAGCTTTCTTT
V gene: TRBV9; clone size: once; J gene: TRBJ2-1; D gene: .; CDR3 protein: CASSKTTYNEQFF; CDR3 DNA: TGTGCCAGCAGCAAGACAACCTACAATGAGCAGTTCTTC
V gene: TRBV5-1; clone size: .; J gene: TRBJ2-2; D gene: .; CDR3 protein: CASSSQGAANTGELFF; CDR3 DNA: TGCGCCAGCAGCTCTCAGGGCGCGGCGAACACCGGGGAGCTGTTTTTT
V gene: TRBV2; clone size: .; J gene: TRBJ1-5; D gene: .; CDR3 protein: CASSSGEAQHF; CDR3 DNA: TGTGCCAGCTCCTCGGGTGAGGCCCAGCATTTT
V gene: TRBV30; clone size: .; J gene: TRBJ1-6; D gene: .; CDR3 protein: CAWSAGADSPLHF; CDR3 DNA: TGTGCCTGGAGTGCAGGGGCTGATTCACCCCTCCACTTT
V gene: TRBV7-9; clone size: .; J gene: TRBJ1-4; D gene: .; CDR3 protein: CASRANRNEKLFF; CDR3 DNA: TGTGCCAGCAGGGCAAACCGTAATGAAAAACTGTTTTTT
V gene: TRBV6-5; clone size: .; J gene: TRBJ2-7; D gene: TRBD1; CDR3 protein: CASSLGRGHVYEQYF; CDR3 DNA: TGTGCCAGCAGTTTGGGCAGGGGGCACGTGTACGAGCAGTACTTC
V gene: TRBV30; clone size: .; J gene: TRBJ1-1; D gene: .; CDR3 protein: CAWSRQKNTEAFF; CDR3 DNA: TGTGCCTGGAGTCGGCAGAAGAACACTGAAGCTTTCTTT
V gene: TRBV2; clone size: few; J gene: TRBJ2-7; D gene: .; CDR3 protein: CATTTGFRNEQYF; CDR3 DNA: TGTGCCACCACGACAGGCTTTAGGAACGAGCAGTACTTC
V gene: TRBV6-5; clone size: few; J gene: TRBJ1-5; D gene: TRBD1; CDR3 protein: CASRMTGNNQPQHF; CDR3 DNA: TGTGCCAGCAGGATGACAGGGAACAATCAGCCCCAGCATTTT
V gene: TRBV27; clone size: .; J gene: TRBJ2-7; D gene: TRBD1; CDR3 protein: CASRDRPETIYEQYF; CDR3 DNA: TGTGCCAGCAGGGACAGGCCTGAAACCATTTACGAGCAGTACTTC
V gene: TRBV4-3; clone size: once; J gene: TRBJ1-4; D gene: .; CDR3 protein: CASSQSTNRVANEKLFF; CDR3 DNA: TGCGCCAGCAGCCAATCTACCAACAGGGTAGCTAATGAAAAACTGTTTTTT
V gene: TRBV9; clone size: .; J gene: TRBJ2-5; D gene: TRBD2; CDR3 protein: CASSAPGGQETQYF; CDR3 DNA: TGTGCCAGCAGCGCCCCGGGGGGCCAAGAGACCCAGTACTTC
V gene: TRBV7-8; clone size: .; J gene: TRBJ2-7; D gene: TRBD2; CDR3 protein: CASSPNLLAGRYEQYF; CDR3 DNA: TGTGCCAGCAGCCCAAACCTACTAGCGGGACGCTACGAGCAGTACTTC
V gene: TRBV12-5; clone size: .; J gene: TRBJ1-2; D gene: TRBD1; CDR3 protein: CASGSGQGASYGYTF; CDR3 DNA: TGTGCTAGTGGTTCGGGACAGGGAGCCTCCTATGGCTACACCTTC
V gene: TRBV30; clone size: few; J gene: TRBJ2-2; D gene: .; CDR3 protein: CAWNSGTNTGELFF; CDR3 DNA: TGTGCCTGGAACTCCGGGACTAACACCGGGGAGCTGTTTTTT
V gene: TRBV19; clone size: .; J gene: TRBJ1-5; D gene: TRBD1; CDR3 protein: CASSGDRAQLQHF; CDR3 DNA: TGTGCCAGTAGTGGGGACAGGGCACAGCTCCAGCATTTT
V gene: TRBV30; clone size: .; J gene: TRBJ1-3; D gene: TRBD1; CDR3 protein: CAWSRQGFFGNTIYF; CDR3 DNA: TGTGCCTGGAGTCGACAGGGATTTTTTGGAAACACCATATATTTT
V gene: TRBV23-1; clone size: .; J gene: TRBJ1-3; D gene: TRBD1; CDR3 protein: CASSQSTGAVGNTIYF; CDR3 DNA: TGCGCCAGCAGTCAATCTACAGGGGCAGTTGGAAACACCATATATTTT
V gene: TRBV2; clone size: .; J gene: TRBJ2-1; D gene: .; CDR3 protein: CASSVLMRPRDEQFF; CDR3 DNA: TGTGCCAGCAGTGTCTTAATGCGGCCCCGGGATGAGCAGTTCTTC
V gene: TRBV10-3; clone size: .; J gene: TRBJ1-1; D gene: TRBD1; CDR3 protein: CAITPGTGDTEAFF; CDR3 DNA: TGTGCCATCACCCCCGGGACAGGGGACACTGAAGCTTTCTTT
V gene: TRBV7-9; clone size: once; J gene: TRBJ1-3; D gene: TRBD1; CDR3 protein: CASSLPRQGLGNTIYF; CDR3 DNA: TGTGCCAGCAGCTTACCCAGACAGGGTCTTGGAAACACCATATATTTT
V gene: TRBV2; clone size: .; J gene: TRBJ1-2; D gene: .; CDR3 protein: CASSDGPAGYTF; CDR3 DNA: TGTGCCAGCAGTGACGGGCCAGCGGGCTACACCTTC
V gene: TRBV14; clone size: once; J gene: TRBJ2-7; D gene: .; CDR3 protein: CASSRSYEQYF; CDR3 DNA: TGTGCCAGCAGCCGTTCCTACGAGCAGTACTTC
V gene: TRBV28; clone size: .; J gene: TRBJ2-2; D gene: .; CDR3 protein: CASRTAPRAGELFF; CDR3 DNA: TGTGCCAGCAGGACAGCTCCTCGGGCCGGGGAGCTGTTTTTT
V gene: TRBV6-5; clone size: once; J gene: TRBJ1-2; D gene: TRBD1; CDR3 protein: CASSQDRAGYTF; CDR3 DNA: TGTGCCAGCAGTCAGGACAGGGCTGGCTACACCTTC
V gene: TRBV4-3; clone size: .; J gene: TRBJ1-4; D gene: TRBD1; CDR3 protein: CASSQEGQGREKLFF; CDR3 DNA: TGCGCCAGCAGCCAAGAAGGACAGGGGCGGGAAAAACTGTTTTTT
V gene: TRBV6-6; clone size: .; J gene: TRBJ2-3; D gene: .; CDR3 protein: CASSKTGTGTDTQYF; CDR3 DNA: TGTGCCAGCAGTAAAACAGGGACCGGCACAGATACGCAGTATTTT
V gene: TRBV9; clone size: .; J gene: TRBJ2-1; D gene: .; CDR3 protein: CASSASNEQFF; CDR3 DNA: TGTGCCAGCAGCGCCTCCAATGAGCAGTTCTTC
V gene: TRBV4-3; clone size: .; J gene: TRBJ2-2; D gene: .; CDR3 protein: CASSRLTYTGELFF; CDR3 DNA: TGCGCCAGCAGCCGATTAACCTACACCGGGGAGCTGTTTTTT
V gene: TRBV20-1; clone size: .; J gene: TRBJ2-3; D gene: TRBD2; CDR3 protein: CSAAAGDTQYF; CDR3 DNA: TGCAGTGCTGCAGCGGGGGATACGCAGTATTTT
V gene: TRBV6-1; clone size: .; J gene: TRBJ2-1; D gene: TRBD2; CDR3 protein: CASSSGSSYNEQFF; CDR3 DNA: TGTGCCAGCAGTAGCGGGAGCTCCTACAATGAGCAGTTCTTC
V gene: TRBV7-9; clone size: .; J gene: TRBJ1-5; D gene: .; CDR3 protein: CASSLGAPGIQPQHF; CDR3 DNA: TGTGCCAGCAGCTTAGGGGCTCCGGGAATCCAGCCCCAGCATTTT
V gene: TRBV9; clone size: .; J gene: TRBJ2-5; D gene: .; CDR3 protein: CASSGGQETQYF; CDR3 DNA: TGTGCCAGCAGCGGGGGCCAAGAGACCCAGTACTTC
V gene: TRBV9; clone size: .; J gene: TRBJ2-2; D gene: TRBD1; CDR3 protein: CASSDLRTGDTGELFF; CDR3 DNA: TGTGCCAGCAGCGATTTGAGGACAGGGGATACCGGGGAGCTGTTTTTT
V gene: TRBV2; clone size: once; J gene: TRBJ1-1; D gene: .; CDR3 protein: CASDTDVSTEAFF; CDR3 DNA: TGTGCCAGCGATACTGACGTAAGCACTGAAGCTTTCTTT
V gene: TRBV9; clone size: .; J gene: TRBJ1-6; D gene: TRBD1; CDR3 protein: CASSVEQGTGSPLHF; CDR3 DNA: TGTGCCAGCAGCGTAGAACAGGGGACCGGTTCACCCCTCCACTTT
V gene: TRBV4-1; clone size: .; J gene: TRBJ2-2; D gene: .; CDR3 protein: CASSQDFAGELFF; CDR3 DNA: TGCGCCAGCAGCCAAGATTTCGCCGGGGAGCTGTTTTTT
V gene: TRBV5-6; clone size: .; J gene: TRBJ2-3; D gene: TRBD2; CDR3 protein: CASSREAYSQYF; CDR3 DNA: TGTGCCAGCAGCCGGGAGGCATATTCGCAGTATTTT
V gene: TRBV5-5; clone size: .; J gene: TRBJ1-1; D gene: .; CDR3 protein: CASSTLTGRRTEAFF; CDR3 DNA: TGTGCCAGCAGCACTCTAACAGGGCGACGCACTGAAGCTTTCTTT
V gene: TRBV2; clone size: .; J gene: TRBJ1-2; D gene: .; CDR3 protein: CASSGPAYGYTF; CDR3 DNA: TGTGCCAGCAGTGGACCGGCCTATGGCTACACCTTC
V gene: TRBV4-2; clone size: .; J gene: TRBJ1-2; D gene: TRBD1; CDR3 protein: CASSSTRTGGSGYTF; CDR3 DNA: TGTGCCAGCAGCTCCACGAGGACAGGGGGTAGTGGCTACACCTTC
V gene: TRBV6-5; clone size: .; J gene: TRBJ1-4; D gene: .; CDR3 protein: CASSYRGQRTNEKLFF; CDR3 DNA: TGTGCCAGCAGTTATCGGGGGCAGAGGACTAATGAAAAACTGTTTTTT
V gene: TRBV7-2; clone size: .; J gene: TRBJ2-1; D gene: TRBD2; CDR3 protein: CASSGLDGRSYNEQFF; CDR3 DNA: TGTGCCAGCAGCGGACTAGACGGACGCTCCTACAATGAGCAGTTCTTC
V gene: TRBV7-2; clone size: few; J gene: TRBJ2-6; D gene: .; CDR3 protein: CASSLGGSGANVLTF; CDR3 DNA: TGTGCCAGCAGCTTAGGTGGCTCTGGGGCCAACGTCCTGACTTTC
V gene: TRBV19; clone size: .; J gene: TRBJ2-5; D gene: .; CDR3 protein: CASSIDRGRETQYF; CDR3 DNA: TGTGCCAGTAGTATAGACAGGGGCCGAGAGACCCAGTACTTC
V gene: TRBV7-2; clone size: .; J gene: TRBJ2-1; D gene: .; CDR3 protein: CASRAGSSYNEQFF; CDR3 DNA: TGTGCCAGCCGCGCCGGGAGCTCCTACAATGAGCAGTTCTTC
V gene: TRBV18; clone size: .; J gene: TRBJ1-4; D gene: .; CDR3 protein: CASSPPTNANEKLFF; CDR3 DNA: TGTGCCAGCTCACCACCTACCAACGCTAATGAAAAACTGTTTTTT
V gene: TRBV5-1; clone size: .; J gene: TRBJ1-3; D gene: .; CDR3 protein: CASSLQTGSGNTIYF; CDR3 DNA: TGCGCCAGCAGCCTCCAAACAGGGAGCGGAAACACCATATATTTT
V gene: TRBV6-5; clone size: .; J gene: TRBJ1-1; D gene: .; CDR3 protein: CASRWGSTLEAFF; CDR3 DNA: TGTGCCAGCAGATGGGGGAGTACCCTTGAAGCTTTCTTT